These T cell receptor beta chains were read from a single sample in a study of blood T cell repertoires in COVID-19. Produced via immunoSEQ multiplex PCR; TCRdb's table is partial and in-frame only. This sample has roughly 230,000 clones, with 75% to 85% found just once. The sample consisted of peripheral blood. The receptors were sampled from a woman aged 45-60 years with acute or convalescent COVID-19. The CDR3 runs from the conserved cysteine through the conserved F or W. Clone size is shown for a subset of rows, as once, few, many or a class of expanded clone.

V	J	size	CDR3
TRBV28	TRBJ2-7	few	CASSLIGTGSYEQYF
TRBV10-1	TRBJ2-1	NA	CASSDAGLAGGRGNEQFF
TRBV12-3/TRBV12-4	TRBJ1-5	once	CASSQDRDQPQHF
TRBV6-6	TRBJ1-2	NA	CASSYSSNPSGYGYTF
TRBV9	TRBJ2-5	NA	CASSDRLGEETQYF
TRBV9	TRBJ1-2	NA	CASSVDRGDGYTF
TRBV6-1	TRBJ1-6	NA	CASSERTGSYNSPLHF
TRBV5-6	TRBJ2-2	NA	CASSLRTGNGELFF
TRBV19	TRBJ2-3	NA	CASTQPGTDTQYF
TRBV2	TRBJ1-2	NA	CASSGDRVEKYTF
TRBV28	TRBJ2-7	NA	CASRVTGGYEQYF
TRBV27	TRBJ2-7	NA	CASSLAGGPYEQYF
TRBV5-1	TRBJ2-5	NA	CASNEGGQETQYF
TRBV27	TRBJ1-1	few	CASSFRGMNTEAFF
TRBV3-1/TRBV3-2	TRBJ2-1	few	CASSRGDREGAEQFF
TRBV30	TRBJ1-1	NA	CAWSVGGLQGAFF
TRBV4-2	TRBJ2-5	NA	CASSPDAVQETQYF
TRBV18	TRBJ1-2	NA	CASSPSRGPNGYTF
TRBV12-3/TRBV12-4	TRBJ2-7	NA	CASGGSAYEQYF
TRBV9	TRBJ2-1	NA	CASSVGGRGGGYNEQFF
TRBV18	TRBJ2-7	NA	CASSPAGQITYEQYF
TRBV30	TRBJ2-1	NA	CAWSAGSGDNEQFF
TRBV2	TRBJ2-1	NA	CASSEPGAYNEQFF
TRBV4-2	TRBJ2-4	NA	CASSQTGAKNIQYF
TRBV25-1	TRBJ2-6	NA	CASSVAGANVLTF
TRBV10-3	TRBJ2-1	NA	CAISGTSEEQFF
TRBV4-1	TRBJ2-1	NA	CASSQVGREGGNEQFF
TRBV5-1	TRBJ2-5	NA	CASSTSGTTKETQYF
TRBV11-2	TRBJ1-2	NA	CASSLGQSYGYTF
TRBV3-1/TRBV3-2	TRBJ1-1	few	CASSQIMNTEAFF
TRBV2	TRBJ1-1	few	CASKHRVLNTEAFF
TRBV11-3	TRBJ2-2	NA	CASSLGQGEAGELFF
TRBV11-2	TRBJ2-5	NA	CASSFRTPDRETQYF
TRBV6-1	TRBJ2-3	NA	CASSERGRDTQYF
TRBV6-2/TRBV6-3	TRBJ1-2	NA	CASSFGTGYGYTF
TRBV6-5	TRBJ2-1	once	CASSYRGGASNEQFF
TRBV2	TRBJ2-7	NA	CASQRDSPYEQYF
TRBV5-1	TRBJ1-4	NA	CASSLGAGIEEKLFF